This T cell receptor (beta chain) appears in the sequencing data of a study of shared clonotypes between healthy human individuals. Study as a whole: Aged between 18 and 49, the donors were a couple of women and three men. The study used three CD4 naive, three CD4 memory, two CD8 naive and one CD8 memory plate per donor.

This CDR3 has 18 amino acids. V lost 0 bases to trimming and J lost 1 base, with 19 bases between them. Looked up from germline, CDR1 is SGDLS and CDR2 is YYNGEE. The table came from immunoSEQ multiplex PCR; TCRdb's copy has only in-frame clones and leaves some out. Altogether 2,500,000 or so clones are present, around 90% being singletons, with the ten largest covering 0.3% to 0.45%. The V gene is TRBV9, the J gene TRBJ1-1; a weak D match, TRBD1 (5 bases). The sequenced material came from naive CD4+ T cells from PBMCs. As to subset: CD45RA+ positively selected. The TCR was taken from a man aged 18 to 29 in good health. Some clones in this sample may be carry-over from other donors' samples. The DNA of the CDR3 is TGTGCCAGCAGCGTAGATATAGATGTAAGGGGAGAGAACACTGAAGCTTTCTTT. Its protein product is CASSVDIDVRGENTEAFF.